This T cell receptor beta chain is from a study of blood T cell repertoires in COVID-19. Study as a whole: Collection of acute and convalescent COVID-19 samples took place in the United States, Italy and Spain. T cells, B-cell-depleted T cells, or PBMCs provided the cDNA or gDNA that served as material.

The CDR3 is 17 amino acids. Per the germline V gene, CDR1 is SGDLS and CDR2 is YYNGEE. The V end was cut by 1 base, the J end by 1 base, with 15 bases between. Assay: immunoSEQ multiplex PCR; the TCRdb copy retains only in-frame clones and omits some. The sample yields 150,000 to 200,000 clones, roughly 84% seen once. V and J are TRBV9 and TRBJ1-3, with a possible D match to TRBD1 (6 bases). The sequenced sample was peripheral blood. The TCR sequence derives from a woman at least 80 years old with acute or convalescent COVID-19. In DNA form, the CDR3 reads TGTGCCAGCAGCGTAAACGCAGGGGCATTATCTGGAAACACCATATATTTT. It codes for CASSVNAGALSGNTIYF. Filled out from reference TRBV9 and TRBJ1-3, the complete variable domain reads DSGVTQTPKHLITATGQRVTLRCSPRSGDLSVYWYQQSLDQGLQFLIQYYNGEERAKGNILERFSAQQFPDLHSELNLSSLELGDSALYFCASSVNAGALSGNTIYFGEGSWLTVV.